Following are 30 T cell receptor beta chains from one sample sequenced in a study of lung T cells in sarcoidosis with Löfgren's syndrome. TCRdb analysed the reads with MiXCR anew, one entry per CDR3 protein. The data contain around 60,000 distinct CDR3 sequences, around 21% of them singletons. The sequencing sample was made of CD4+ T cells from PBMCs. The origin of the receptors is a human donor with sarcoidosis (Löfgren's syndrome or another form), or a control subject (not recorded which).

This rearrangement joins TRBV5-1 to TRBJ2-5, with D uncertain. Germline V gene data show CDR1 as SGHRS and CDR2 as YFSETQ. V was cut by 3 bases and J by 0 bases, with 6 bases left in between. The length of the CDR3 is 13 residues. CDR3 protein: CASSSANQETQYF. The DNA of the CDR3 is TGCGCCAGCAGCTCCGCCAACCAAGAGACCCAGTACTTC.

The CDR3, as DNA: TGTGCCAGTAGCACCCAGAGGGTCCACTATGGCTACACCTTC. This translates into CASSTQRVHYGYTF. V gene TRBV19 combines with J gene TRBJ1-2, with unresolved D. The CDR3 is made up of 14 amino acids. Looked up from germline, CDR1 is LNHDA and CDR2 is SQIVND (reference sequence). Trimming left V 6 bases short and J 3 bases short, with 14 bases between.

This clonotype came up a few times. A much larger clone differs by one base, so this may be a read error. The chain uses TRBV15 and TRBJ2-5; D gene ambiguous. Trimming cost V 11 bases and J 2 bases, with 15 bases left between them. The germline CDR1 and CDR2 sequences are LNHNV and YYDKDF (reference sequence). This CDR3 spans 13 amino acids. The CDR3 sequence: CALGASRQETQYF. CDR3 DNA: TGTGCCTTAGGAGCCAGCCGGCAAGAGACCCAGTACTTC.

This clonotype was seen ten or more times. The rearrangement joins TRBV6-6 to TRBJ2-1; 10 bases map to TRBD2. V lost 2 bases, J lost 7 bases, and 8 bases stayed unmatched. CDR3 length: 16 residues. Germline V gene sequence: CDR1 MNHNY, CDR2 SVGAGI (reference sequence). The chain's CDR3 is CASSYVGLAGVNEQFF. The CDR3 bases are TGTGCCAGCAGTTACGTTGGGCTAGCGGGAGTAAATGAGCAGTTCTTC.

The rearrangement uses TRBV6-1 and TRBJ1-2; D unclear. This CDR3 is 12 amino acids long. Germline CDR1 is MNHNS and CDR2 is SASEGT. Trimming stripped 2 bases from V and 4 bases from J, with 5 bases between. The CDR3 here is CASSELIYGYTF. The CDR3 nucleotides are TGTGCCAGCAGTGAACTGATCTATGGCTACACCTTC.

The V call is TRBV12-3 or TRBV12-4, the J call TRBJ1-1; 9 nucleotides match TRBD1. V lost 6 bases to trimming and J lost 5 bases; unmatched junction nucleotides: 10. There are 15 residues in the CDR3. DNA for the CDR3: TGTGCCAGCAGACCCATGACAGGGGGTAGGACTGAAGCTTTCTTT. This encodes CASRPMTGGRTEAFF.

This clonotype was detected only a few times. This clone may be a read error of a much larger clone one base away. The V call is TRBV7-2, the J call TRBJ2-3; D call uncertain. CDR3 length equals 14 residues. Trimming removed 0 bases from V and 8 bases from J, with 12 bases in between. Germline lookup yields CDR1 SGHTA and CDR2 FQGNSA. The chain's CDR3 is CASSLANPGGTQYF. In DNA form, the CDR3 reads TGTGCCAGCAGCTTAGCCAACCCGGGCGGTACGCAGTATTTT.

Turning to this clonotype: One end of the junction is discordant with germline, which a read error may explain. The genes are TRBV7-2 and TRBJ1-2; no definite D call. Germline lookup yields CDR1 SGHTA and CDR2 FQGNSA. This CDR3 has 14 amino acids. Here the CDR3 reads CASSLEAGVYGYTF. CDR3 DNA: TGCGCCAGCAGCCTCGAGGCGGGAGTCTATGGCTACACCTTC.

There are a few counts of this clonotype. The chain combines TRBV28 with TRBJ1-2; 10 bases align to TRBD1. Trimming removed 4 bases from V and 6 bases from J; junction bases left unmatched: 17. Germline CDR1 and CDR2: MDHEN and SYDVKM. The CDR3 runs to 18 residues. The CDR3 reads CASSSLRDRGNGSDGYTF. In DNA form, the CDR3 reads TGTGCCAGCAGTTCACTCCGGGACAGGGGTAATGGGTCGGATGGCTACACCTTC.

This chain connects TRBV7-2 to TRBJ2-7; 7 nucleotides agree with TRBD1. Germline CDR1 is SGHTA and CDR2 is FQGNSA. CDR3 length: 14 residues. The V segment lost 1 base and the J segment 2 bases; nucleotides outside the gene matches: 2. CDR3 bases: TGTGCCAGCAGCTTAGAGACAGGGCCCTACGAGCAGTACGTC. It encodes CASSLETGPYEQYV.

This clonotype occurred a few times. The V and J genes are TRBV18 and TRBJ2-7; 7 positions agree with TRBD1. The CDR3 sequence is 16 residues long. The germline V gene has CDR1 KGHSH and CDR2 LQKENI. V gave up 4 bases and J gave up 0 bases; unmatched junction bases: 9. CDR3 region: CASSRETGYGSYEQYF. The CDR3 coding sequence is TGTGCCAGCTCACGAGAGACAGGGTATGGCTCCTACGAGCAGTACTTC.

This clonotype was seen at least ten times. This chain uses TRBV7-2 with TRBJ1-1, with D perhaps TRBD1 (6 bases). The germline V gene encodes CDR1 SGHTA and CDR2 FQGNSA. Trimming removed 1 base at V and 4 bases at J, with 13 bases between. The CDR3 is 15 residues long. The CDR3 loop is CASSLVGGPGTEAFF. CDR3 bases: TGTGCCAGCAGCTTAGTTGGGGGGCCAGGCACTGAAGCTTTCTTT.

There are many counts of this clonotype. The chain uses TRBV20-1 and TRBJ2-5; a possible D gene is TRBD1 (6 bases). The CDR3 is 16 amino acids. Germline CDR1 and CDR2: DFQATT and SNEGSKA (reference sequence). V was cut by 2 bases and J by 2 bases, with 18 bases left in between. CDR3 nucleotide sequence: TGCAGTGCTAGATCTCGCAGACAGGTTCAGCAAGAGACCCAGTACTTC. Its translation is CSARSRRQVQQETQYF.

There are many counts of this clonotype. This rearrangement joins TRBV6-6 to TRBJ1-1; 11 bases fit TRBD1. After removal of 2 bases from V and 4 bases from J, the junction contained 3 bases not matched to a gene. This CDR3 is 15 amino acids long. CDR1 is MNHNY, CDR2 SVGAGI, per germline (reference sequence). For the CDR3, the DNA is TGTGCCAGCAGTTACCGGACAGGGGGCGGCACTGAAGCTTTCTTT. Translated: CASSYRTGGGTEAFF.

In its sample, this clonotype was seen many times. The V and J genes are TRBV27 and TRBJ2-7; D unclear. The V gene lost 11 bases and the J gene lost 0 bases, with 14 bases spanning the gap. CDR1 and CDR2 from the germline V gene are MNHEY and SMNVEV (reference sequence). The CDR3 is 13 residues long. CDR3 region: CAAAGLNSYEQYF. The CDR3 region has the DNA TGTGCCGCGGCAGGTCTCAACTCCTACGAGCAGTACTTC.

The sample holds a few counts of this clonotype. V usage is TRBV18 and J usage is TRBJ1-2; D is uncertain. The length of the CDR3 is 14 residues. Trimming removed 5 bases from V and 2 bases from J, with 12 bases in between. CDR1 and CDR2 from the germline V gene are KGHSH and LQKENI. The CDR3 DNA sequence: TGTGCCAGCTCAGGTCTGGGATCAAACTATGGCTACACCTTC. It yields the protein CASSGLGSNYGYTF. Combining the CDR3 with reference TRBV18 and TRBJ1-2 gives the whole variable domain NAGVMQNPRHLVRRRGQEARLRCSPMKGHSHVYWYRQLPEEGLKFMVYLQKENIIDESGMPKERFSAEFPKEGPSILRIQQVVRGDSAAYFCASSGLGSNYGYTFGSGTRLTVV.

This clonotype was counted at least ten times. The CDR3 region has the DNA TGCAGTGCTGCGCAAGGGACTAGCGGGAAGAATGAGCAGTTCTTC. This sequence encodes CSAAQGTSGKNEQFF. The chain combines TRBV20-1 with TRBJ2-1; 13 positions match TRBD2. Unmatched junction bases numbered 8, after V lost 5 bases and J lost 7 bases. CDR1 and CDR2 from the germline V gene are DFQATT and SNEGSKA (reference sequence). The CDR3 length is 15 residues.

Ten or more counts support this clonotype. The V call is TRBV12-3 or TRBV12-4, the J call TRBJ1-5; no reliable D call. The V end was cut by 3 bases, the J end by 9 bases, with 6 bases between. The CDR3 contains 11 residues. The CDR3 DNA follows: TGTGCCAGCAGTTTTAAAGGGCCCCAGCATTTT. Translating gives CASSFKGPQHF.

This chain uses TRBV10-3 with TRBJ2-5, with a tentative D call TRBD1 (5 bases). V was cut by 10 bases and J by 6 bases, with 15 bases left in between. The germline V gene has CDR1 ENHRY and CDR2 SYGVKD. CDR3 size: 12 residues. CDR3 sequence reads: CANGPGPKTQYF. As DNA, the CDR3 is TGTGCCAACGGTCCAGGGCCGAAGACCCAGTACTTC.

A few counts support this clonotype. At one end, the junction sequence differs from germline, possibly due to a read error. This rearrangement joins TRBV12-3 or TRBV12-4 to TRBJ2-5; D may be TRBD1 or TRBD2 (5 bases each). This CDR3 spans 11 amino acids. CDR3 coding DNA: TGTGCCAGCAGTCTCGGGACCCTCGGGCACTTC. This translates into CASSLGTLGHF.

This clonotype appeared many times. V usage is TRBV6-1 and J usage is TRBJ2-2, with D unresolved. This CDR3 spans 16 amino acids. Germline lookup yields CDR1 MNHNS and CDR2 SASEGT. Trimming stripped 8 bases from V and 4 bases from J, with 20 bases between. Here the CDR3 reads CASVRRKGLGTGELFF. In nucleotides, the CDR3 is TGTGCCAGCGTCAGACGGAAGGGTTTGGGCACCGGGGAGCTGTTTTTT.

This clonotype was observed at least ten times. This sequence joins TRBV6-1 and TRBJ2-7; the match to TRBD2 covers 7 bases. The V gene's germline CDR1 is MNHNS and CDR2 SASEGT. The CDR3 extends over 17 amino acids. Trimming removed 6 bases from V and 3 bases from J; junction bases left unmatched: 17. The CDR3 DNA sequence: TGTGCCAGCAGCCATTATAGCGGATCGGGAGGATACTACGAGCAGTACTTC. Its protein product is CASSHYSGSGGYYEQYF.

This clonotype was found a few times. Written as DNA, the CDR3 is TGCAGTGGGGGAGGGCTAAGCGGGGGAAGCACAGATACGCAGCATTTT. Residues: CSGGGLSGGSTDTQHF. V is TRBV20-1 and J is TRBJ2-3, with D possibly TRBD1 on 5 matching bases. TRBJ1-5 explains the end of the DNA better; the J call may be wrong. Germline-derived CDR1 and CDR2 are DFQATT and SNEGSKA (reference sequence). This CDR3 comprises 16 residues.

The chain couples TRBV30 to TRBJ2-3; D is possibly TRBD1 (6 bases). V lost 2 bases to trimming and J lost 4 bases, with 10 bases between them. CDR1 is GTSNPN and CDR2 is SVGIG in the germline V gene (reference sequence). CDR3 size: 13 residues. The CDR3 coding sequence is TGTGCCTGGAGTCTAGGGGGAGCAGATACGCAGTATTTT. It is translated as CAWSLGGADTQYF.

This clonotype was detected many times. The gene calls are TRBV25-1 and TRBJ1-5; D perhaps matches TRBD1 (6 bases). The germline V gene has CDR1 MGHDK and CDR2 SYGVNS. The V end lost 2 bases, the J end lost 11 bases, and 19 bases lay between the germline ends. The CDR3 extends over 15 amino acids. The CDR3 nucleotides are TGTGCCAGCAGTGAAAGAGCCGGGGGCCCGGGTGCCCAGCATTTT. This encodes CASSERAGGPGAQHF.

Only a few counts were recorded for this clonotype. The gene calls are TRBV5-6 and TRBJ2-7, with 9 bases matching TRBD1. CDR3 size: 15 residues. Germline trimming cut 4 bases from V and 2 bases from J; bases unmatched to any gene: 7. The germline V gene encodes CDR1 SGHDT and CDR2 YYEEEE. The CDR3 here is CASSQTTGGAYEQYF. As DNA, the CDR3 is TGTGCCAGCAGCCAAACGACAGGGGGTGCCTACGAGCAGTACTTC.

The chain recombines TRBV18 with TRBJ1-4, with 10 bases matching TRBD1. V lost 3 bases and J lost 3; bases outside the gene matches: 7. CDR3 length: 17 amino acids. Germline V gene lookup returns CDR1 KGHSH and CDR2 LQKENI. CDR3 protein: CASSPDRGRDSNEKLFF. For the CDR3, the DNA is TGTGCCAGCTCACCCGACAGGGGGCGCGACTCTAATGAAAAACTGTTTTTT.

Notes on this clonotype: This may stem from a read error, because a much larger clone lies one nucleotide away. V usage is TRBV28 and J usage is TRBJ2-7; D not certain. This CDR3 spans 12 amino acids. V lost 6 bases and J 9 bases, leaving 15 bases between the germline ends. Germline CDR1 reads MDHEN; CDR2 reads SYDVKM. The CDR3, as DNA: TGTGCCAGCAGCCTTAGTCAGAGAGGGCAGTACTTC. This sequence encodes CASSLSQRGQYF.

This clonotype was counted at least ten times. The chain employs TRBV28 and TRBJ2-5; D is possibly TRBD1 or TRBD2 (5 bases each). This CDR3 is 14 amino acids long. Trimming cost V 5 bases and J 2 bases, with 12 bases left between them. The germline gives CDR1 MDHEN, CDR2 SYDVKM. CDR3 amino acids: CASSRGPSQETQYF. The CDR3 DNA reads as TGTGCCAGCAGTCGGGGCCCGTCGCAAGAGACCCAGTACTTC.

This clonotype has a handful of counts. The J gene is TRBJ1-4, the V gene TRBV2; D unresolved. Germline-derived CDR1 and CDR2 are SNHLY and FYNNEI. The ends were cut back, 5 bases at V and 0 bases at J, with 7 bases in the middle. The CDR3 covers 14 residues. The CDR3: CASSRIATNEKLFF. The CDR3 nucleotides are TGTGCCAGCAGTCGTATCGCAACTAATGAAAAACTGTTTTTT.